This T cell receptor (beta chain) comes out of a study of cytomegalovirus exposure and HLA in healthy donors. Study-wide points: Accounts indicate the classifier identified cytomegalovirus status with strong specificity and sensitivity. Specific recognition of CMV antigens was confirmed in vitro for a few chains (all CMV-associated).

Primers included in the PCR were 60 Vbeta and 13 Jbeta primers. The method was immunoSEQ multiplex PCR; TCRdb's version includes in-frame clones alone and lacks a portion of them. The sample shows about 150,000 clones, about 85% of them seen only once. The CDR3 length is 16 residues. Trimming stripped 8 bases from V and 4 bases from J, with 24 bases between. Germline V gene lookup returns CDR1 ENHRY and CDR2 SYGVKD. This clone turned up a few times. Its antigen is unidentified. At sampling all donors were nominally healthy, likely with unrecorded immune exposures. This TCR derives from a woman younger than 35 in good health and CMV-seronegative. The chain combines TRBV10-3 with TRBJ2-7; D is possibly TRBD2 (6 bases). Sequenced: PBMCs. The CDR3 DNA reads TGTGCCATCGGAGGGCTTAGCGGCCGAGAACCGTACGAGCAGTACTTC. Translated: CAIGGLSGREPYEQYF.